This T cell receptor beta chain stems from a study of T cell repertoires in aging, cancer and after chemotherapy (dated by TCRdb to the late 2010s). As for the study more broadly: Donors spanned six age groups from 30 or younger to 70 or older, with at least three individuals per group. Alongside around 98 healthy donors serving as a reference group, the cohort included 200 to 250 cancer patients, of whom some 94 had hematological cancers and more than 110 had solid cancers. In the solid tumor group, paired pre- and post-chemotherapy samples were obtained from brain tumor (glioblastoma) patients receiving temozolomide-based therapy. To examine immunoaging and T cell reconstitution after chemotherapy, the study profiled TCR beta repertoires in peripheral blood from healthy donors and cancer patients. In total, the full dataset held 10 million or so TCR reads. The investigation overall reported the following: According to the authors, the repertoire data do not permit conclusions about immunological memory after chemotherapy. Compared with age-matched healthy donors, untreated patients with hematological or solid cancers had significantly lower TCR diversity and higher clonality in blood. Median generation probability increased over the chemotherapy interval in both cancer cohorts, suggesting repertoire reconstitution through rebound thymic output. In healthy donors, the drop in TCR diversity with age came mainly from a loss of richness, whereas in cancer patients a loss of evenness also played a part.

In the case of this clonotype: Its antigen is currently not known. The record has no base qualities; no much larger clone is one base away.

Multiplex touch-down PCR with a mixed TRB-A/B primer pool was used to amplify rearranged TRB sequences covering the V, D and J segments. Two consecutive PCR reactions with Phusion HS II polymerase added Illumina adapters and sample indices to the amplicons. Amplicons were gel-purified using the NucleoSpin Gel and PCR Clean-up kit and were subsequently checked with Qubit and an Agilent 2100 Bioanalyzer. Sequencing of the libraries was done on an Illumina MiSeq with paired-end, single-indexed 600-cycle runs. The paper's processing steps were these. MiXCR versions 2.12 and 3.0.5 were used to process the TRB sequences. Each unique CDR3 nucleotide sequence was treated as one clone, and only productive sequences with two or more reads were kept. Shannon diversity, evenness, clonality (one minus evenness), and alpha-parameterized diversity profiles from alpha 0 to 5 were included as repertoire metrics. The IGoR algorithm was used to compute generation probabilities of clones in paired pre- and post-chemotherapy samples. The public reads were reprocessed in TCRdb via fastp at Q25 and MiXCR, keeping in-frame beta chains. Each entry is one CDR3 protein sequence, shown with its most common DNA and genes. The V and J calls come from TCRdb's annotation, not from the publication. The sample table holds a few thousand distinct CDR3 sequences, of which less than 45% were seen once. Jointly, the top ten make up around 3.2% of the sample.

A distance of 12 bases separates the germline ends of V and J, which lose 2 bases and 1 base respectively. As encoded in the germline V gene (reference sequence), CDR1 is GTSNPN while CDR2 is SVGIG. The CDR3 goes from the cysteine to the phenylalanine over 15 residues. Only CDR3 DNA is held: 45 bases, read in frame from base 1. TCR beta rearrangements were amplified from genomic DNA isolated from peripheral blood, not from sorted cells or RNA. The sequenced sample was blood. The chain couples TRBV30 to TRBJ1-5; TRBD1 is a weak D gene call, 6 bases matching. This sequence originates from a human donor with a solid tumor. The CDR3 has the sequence CAWSQGQVSNQPQHF. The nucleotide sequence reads TGTGCCTGGAGTCAGGGGCAGGTAAGCAATCAGCCCCAGCATTTT. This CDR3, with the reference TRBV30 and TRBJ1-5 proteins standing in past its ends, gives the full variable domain SQTIHQWPATLVQPVGSPLSLECTVEGTSNPNLYWYRQAAGRGLQLLFYSVGIGQISSEVPQNLSASRPQDRQFILSSKKLLLSDSGFYLCAWSQGQVSNQPQHFGDGTRLSIL.